This T cell receptor beta chain comes out of a study of cytomegalovirus exposure and HLA in healthy donors. The CDR3 covers 16 residues. The V gene's germline CDR1 is MNHEY and CDR2 SVGAGI. V lost 0 bases, J lost 1 base, and 5 bases stayed unmatched. Healthy bone marrow donors supplied every sample. Of note for this clone: Its antigen remains unknown.

PCR employed 60 Vbeta and 13 Jbeta primers. Method: immunoSEQ multiplex PCR; TCRdb's copy keeps in-frame clones and lacks some. This sample has over 85,000 clones, with 75% to 80% found just once. Findings of the study overall: TCR beta sequences reportedly predicted most subjects' HLA-A and HLA-B alleles accurately.

The sequencing input was PBMCs. The V gene is TRBV6-5, the J gene TRBJ2-5; 7 bases map to TRBD1. The clonotype comes from a female donor in good health and CMV-seronegative. The DNA of the CDR3 is TGTGCCAGCAGTTACTCCCACGGGACAGCCCAAGAGACCCAGTACTTC. This translates into CASSYSHGTAQETQYF.